This TCR beta chain was captured in a study of control samples from healthy donors and cancer patients. Some clones are missing from TCRdb's copy, which holds only in-frame ones; the method was immunoSEQ multiplex PCR. The sample has 120,000 or so clones; more than 75% are singletons. This CDR3 has 15 residues. From germline, CDR1 is LNHDA and CDR2 SQIVND (reference sequence). Trimming removed 7 bases from V and 3 bases from J; junction bases left unmatched: 11. The genes are TRBV19 and TRBJ1-2, with 7 bases that match TRBD1. The TCR originated in a man aged 25-40 years in good health. Sequencing was carried out using blood. The CDR3 sequence: CASKSSGTVYYGYTF. As DNA, the CDR3 is TGTGCCAGTAAAAGCTCCGGGACAGTCTACTATGGCTACACCTTC.